This passage covers 2 T cell receptor beta chains from one sample sequenced in a study of CD8+ T cells in alopecia areata. Following extraction, RNA underwent reverse transcription to cDNA, which served as the sequencing template. Method: immunoSEQ multiplex PCR; TCRdb's copy keeps in-frame clones and lacks some. The sample has some 200,000 clones, 50% to 70% seen once; the top ten hold 1.6%. Treatment noted: oral pan-JAK inhibitor, 5-10 mg twice daily. The material was CD4+ T cells sorted from blood, obtained at week 4, from a patient treated with tofacitinib. The receptor set was obtained from a human donor with alopecia areata.

The chain carries TRBV7-2 and TRBJ1-6, with D unclear. The CDR3 totals 11 residues. Trimming pared 5 bases from V and 17 bases from J, leaving 13 bases between. CDR1 and CDR2 from the germline V gene are SGHTA and FQGNSA. CDR3 sequence (DNA): TGTGCCAGCAGCCGCGGATCCAATTTCCACTTT. Translation gives CASSRGSNFHF.

The V call is TRBV4-2, the J call TRBJ2-7; no clear D gene. The ends were cut back, 0 bases at V and 2 bases at J, with 8 bases in the middle. This CDR3 region has 14 residues. Germline CDR1 is LGHNA and CDR2 is YNFKEQ. The CDR3 DNA is TGTGCCAGCAGCCAAGAACGCCACACCTACGAGCAGTACTTC. It translates to CASSQERHTYEQYF.